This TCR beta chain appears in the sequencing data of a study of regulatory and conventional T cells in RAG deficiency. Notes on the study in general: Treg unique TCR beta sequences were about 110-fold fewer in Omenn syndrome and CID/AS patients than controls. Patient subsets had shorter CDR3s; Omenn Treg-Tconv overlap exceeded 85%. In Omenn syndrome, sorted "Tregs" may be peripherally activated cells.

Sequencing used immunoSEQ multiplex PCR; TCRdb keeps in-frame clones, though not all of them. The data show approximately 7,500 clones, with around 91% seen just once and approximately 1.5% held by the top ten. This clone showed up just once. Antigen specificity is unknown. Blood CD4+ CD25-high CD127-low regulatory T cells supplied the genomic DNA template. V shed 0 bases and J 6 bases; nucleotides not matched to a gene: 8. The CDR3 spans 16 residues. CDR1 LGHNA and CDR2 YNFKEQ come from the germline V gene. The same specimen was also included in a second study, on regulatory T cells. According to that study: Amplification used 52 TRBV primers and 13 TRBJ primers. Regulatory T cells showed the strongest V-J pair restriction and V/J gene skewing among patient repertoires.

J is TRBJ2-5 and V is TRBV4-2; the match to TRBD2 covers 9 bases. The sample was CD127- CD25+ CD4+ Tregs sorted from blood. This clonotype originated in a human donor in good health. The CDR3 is CASSQDGGGAGKTQYF. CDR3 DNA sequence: TGTGCCAGCAGCCAAGACGGCGGGGGGGCCGGAAAGACCCAGTACTTC.